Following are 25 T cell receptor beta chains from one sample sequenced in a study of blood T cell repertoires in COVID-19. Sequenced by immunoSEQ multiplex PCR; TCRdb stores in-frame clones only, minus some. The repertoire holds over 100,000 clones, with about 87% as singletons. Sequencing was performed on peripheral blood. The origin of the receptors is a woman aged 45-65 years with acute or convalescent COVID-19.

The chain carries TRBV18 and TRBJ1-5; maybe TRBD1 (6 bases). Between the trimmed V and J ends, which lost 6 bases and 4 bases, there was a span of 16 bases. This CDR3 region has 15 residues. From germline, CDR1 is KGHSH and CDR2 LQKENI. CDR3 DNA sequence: TGTGCCAGCTCGCAACAGGGTAACTTAAATCAGCCCCAGCATTTT. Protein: CASSQQGNLNQPQHF.

The CDR3 here is CASSIVRENEKLFF. DNA for the CDR3: TGTGCCAGTAGTATCGTCAGGGAAAATGAAAAACTGTTTTTT. The chain recombines TRBV19 with TRBJ1-4; a weak D match, TRBD1 (5 bases). This CDR3 has 14 residues. Trimming cost V 3 bases and J 5 bases, with 10 bases left between them. Germline CDR1 and CDR2: LNHDA and SQIVND (reference sequence).

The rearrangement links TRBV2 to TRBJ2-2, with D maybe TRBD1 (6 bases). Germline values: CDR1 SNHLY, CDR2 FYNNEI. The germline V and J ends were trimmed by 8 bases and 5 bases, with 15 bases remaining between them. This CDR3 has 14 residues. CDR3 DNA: TGTGCCAGCGGAGGACAGTTTCGAACCGGGGAGCTGTTTTTT. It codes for CASGGQFRTGELFF.

CDR3 nucleotide sequence: TGCGCCAGCAGCTTGGTCGGGACAGGGGGGACTGAAGCTTTCTTT. It encodes CASSLVGTGGTEAFF. The chain uses TRBV5-1 and TRBJ1-1; 11 nucleotides match TRBD1. This CDR3 spans 15 amino acids. The trim removed 0 bases at V and 5 bases at J, leaving 3 bases unmatched. From germline, CDR1 is SGHRS and CDR2 YFSETQ.

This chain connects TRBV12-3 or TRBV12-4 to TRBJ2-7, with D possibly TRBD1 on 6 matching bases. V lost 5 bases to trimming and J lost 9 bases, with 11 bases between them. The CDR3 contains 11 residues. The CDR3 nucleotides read TGTGCCAGCAGTACCGGACAGATGCAGTACTTC. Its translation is CASSTGQMQYF.

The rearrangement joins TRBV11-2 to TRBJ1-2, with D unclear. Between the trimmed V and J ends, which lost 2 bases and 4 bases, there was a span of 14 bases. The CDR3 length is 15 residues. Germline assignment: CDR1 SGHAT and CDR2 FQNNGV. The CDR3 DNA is TGTGCCAGCAGCTTAACTTTTGCCGGTGCCTATGGCTACACCTTC. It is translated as CASSLTFAGAYGYTF.

The CDR3 DNA sequence: TGTGCCAGTAGTGGAACAGTAAGGCGATCACCCCTCCACTTT. Translating gives CASSGTVRRSPLHF. The gene calls are TRBV19 and TRBJ1-6; the D is unclear. Trimming shortened V by 5 bases and J by 10 bases, and 15 bases separated the two germline ends. Per the germline V gene, CDR1 is LNHDA and CDR2 is SQIVND (reference sequence). CDR3 length: 14 amino acids.

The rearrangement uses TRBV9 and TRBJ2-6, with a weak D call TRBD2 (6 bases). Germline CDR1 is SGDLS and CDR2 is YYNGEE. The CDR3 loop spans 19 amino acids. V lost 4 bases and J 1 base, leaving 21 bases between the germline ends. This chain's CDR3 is CASSPSRGLSQSGANVLTF. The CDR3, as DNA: TGTGCCAGCAGCCCTAGTCGGGGACTTAGCCAATCTGGGGCCAACGTCCTGACTTTC.

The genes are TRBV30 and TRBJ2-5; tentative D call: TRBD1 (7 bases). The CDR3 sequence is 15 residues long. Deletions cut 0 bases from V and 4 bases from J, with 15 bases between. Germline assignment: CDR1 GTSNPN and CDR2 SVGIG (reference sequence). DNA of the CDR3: TGTGCCTGGAGTGTACTGACAGGGCGGGGAGAGACCCAGTACTTC. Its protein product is CAWSVLTGRGETQYF.

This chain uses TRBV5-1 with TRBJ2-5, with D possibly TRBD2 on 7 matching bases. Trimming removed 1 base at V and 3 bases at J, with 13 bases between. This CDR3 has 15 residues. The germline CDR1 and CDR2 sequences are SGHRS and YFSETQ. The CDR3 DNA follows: TGCGCCAGCAGCTTGAGGAGGGGGGGCGAAGAGACCCAGTACTTC. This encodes CASSLRRGGEETQYF.

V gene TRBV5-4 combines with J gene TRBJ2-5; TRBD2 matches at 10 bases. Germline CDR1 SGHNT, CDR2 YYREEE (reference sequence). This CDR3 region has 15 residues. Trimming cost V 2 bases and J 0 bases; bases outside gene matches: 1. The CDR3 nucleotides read TGTGCCAGCAGCTTAGGACTAGCGGACCAAGAGACCCAGTACTTC. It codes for CASSLGLADQETQYF.

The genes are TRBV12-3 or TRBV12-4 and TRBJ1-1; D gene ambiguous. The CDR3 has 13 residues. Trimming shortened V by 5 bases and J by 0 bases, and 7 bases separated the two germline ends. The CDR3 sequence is CASSLPVNTEAFF. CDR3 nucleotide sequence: TGTGCCAGCAGTCTCCCTGTGAACACTGAAGCTTTCTTT.

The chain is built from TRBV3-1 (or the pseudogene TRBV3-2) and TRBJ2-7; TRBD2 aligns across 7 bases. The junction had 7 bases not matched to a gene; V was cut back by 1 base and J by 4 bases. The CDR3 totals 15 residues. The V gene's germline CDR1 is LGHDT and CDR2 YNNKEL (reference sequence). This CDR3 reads CASSQGSGGVYEQYF. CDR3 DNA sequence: TGTGCCAGCAGCCAAGGGTCGGGGGGAGTGTACGAGCAGTACTTC.

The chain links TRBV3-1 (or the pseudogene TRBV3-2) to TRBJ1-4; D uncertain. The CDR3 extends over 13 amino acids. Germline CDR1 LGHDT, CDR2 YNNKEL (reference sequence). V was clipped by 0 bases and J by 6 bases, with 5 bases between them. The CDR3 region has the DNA TGTGCCAGCAGCCAAGATCCAGATGAAAAACTGTTTTTT. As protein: CASSQDPDEKLFF.

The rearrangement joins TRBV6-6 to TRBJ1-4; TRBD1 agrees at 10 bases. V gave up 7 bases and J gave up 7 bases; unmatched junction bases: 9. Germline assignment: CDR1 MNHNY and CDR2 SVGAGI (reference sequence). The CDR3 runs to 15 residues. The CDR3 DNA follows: TGTGCCAGCAACCCGGGACAGGGGAAGGTTGAAAAACTGTTTTTT. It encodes CASNPGQGKVEKLFF.

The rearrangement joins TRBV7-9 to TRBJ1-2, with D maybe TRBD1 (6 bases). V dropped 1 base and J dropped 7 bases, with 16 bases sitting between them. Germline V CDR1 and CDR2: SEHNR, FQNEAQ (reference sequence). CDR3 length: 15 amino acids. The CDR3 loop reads CASSLGGTPWGGYTF. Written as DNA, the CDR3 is TGTGCCAGCAGCTTAGGGGGGACACCGTGGGGTGGCTACACCTTC.

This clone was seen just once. The CDR3 region is CASSLEGQVNSPLHF. Written as DNA, the CDR3 is TGTGCCAGCAGCTTGGAGGGACAGGTTAATTCACCCCTCCACTTT. The chain is built from TRBV7-2 and TRBJ1-6, with 8 bases lining up with TRBD1. Germline V gene lookup returns CDR1 SGHTA and CDR2 FQGNSA. CDR3 length equals 15 residues. After removal of 3 bases from V and 6 bases from J, the junction contained 4 bases not matched to a gene.

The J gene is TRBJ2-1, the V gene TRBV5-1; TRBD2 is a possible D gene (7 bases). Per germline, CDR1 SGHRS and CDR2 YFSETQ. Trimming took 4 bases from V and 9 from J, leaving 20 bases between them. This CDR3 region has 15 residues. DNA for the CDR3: TGCGCCAGCAGCCTACGCATTCTGGGGGGGCGTGAGCAGTTCTTC. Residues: CASSLRILGGREQFF.

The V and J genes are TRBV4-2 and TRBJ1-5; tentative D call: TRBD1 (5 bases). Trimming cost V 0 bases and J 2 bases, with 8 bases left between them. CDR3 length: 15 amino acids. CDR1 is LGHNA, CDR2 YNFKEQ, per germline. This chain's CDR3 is CASSQDGGGNQPQHF. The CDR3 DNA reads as TGTGCCAGCAGCCAAGATGGGGGGGGCAATCAGCCCCAGCATTTT.

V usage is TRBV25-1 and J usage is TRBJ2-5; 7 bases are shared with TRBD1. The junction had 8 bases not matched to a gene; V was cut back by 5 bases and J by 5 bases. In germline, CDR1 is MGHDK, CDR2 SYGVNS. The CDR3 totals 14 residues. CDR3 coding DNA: TGTGCCAGCAGTCTTGGACAGGTCCCCGAGACCCAGTACTTC. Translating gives CASSLGQVPETQYF.

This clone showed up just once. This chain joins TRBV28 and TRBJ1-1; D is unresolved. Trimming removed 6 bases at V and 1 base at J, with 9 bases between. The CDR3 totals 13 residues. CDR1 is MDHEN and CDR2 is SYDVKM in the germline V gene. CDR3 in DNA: TGTGCCAGCAGCAGGAATGCGAACACTGAAGCTTTCTTT. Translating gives CASSRNANTEAFF. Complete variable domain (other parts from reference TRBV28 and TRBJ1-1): DVKVTQSSRYLVKRTGEKVFLECVQDMDHENMFWYRQDPGLGLRLIYFSYDVKMKEKGDIPEGYSVSREKKERFSLILESASTNQTSMYLCASSRNANTEAFFGQGTRLTVV.

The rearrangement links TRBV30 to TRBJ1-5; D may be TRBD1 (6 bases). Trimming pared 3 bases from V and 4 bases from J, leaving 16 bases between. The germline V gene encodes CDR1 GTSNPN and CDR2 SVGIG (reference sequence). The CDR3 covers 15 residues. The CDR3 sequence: CAWSLKGVLNQPQHF. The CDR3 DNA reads TGTGCCTGGAGCCTAAAGGGGGTCCTAAATCAGCCCCAGCATTTT. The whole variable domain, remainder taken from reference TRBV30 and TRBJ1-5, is SQTIHQWPATLVQPVGSPLSLECTVEGTSNPNLYWYRQAAGRGLQLLFYSVGIGQISSEVPQNLSASRPQDRQFILSSKKLLLSDSGFYLCAWSLKGVLNQPQHFGDGTRLSIL.

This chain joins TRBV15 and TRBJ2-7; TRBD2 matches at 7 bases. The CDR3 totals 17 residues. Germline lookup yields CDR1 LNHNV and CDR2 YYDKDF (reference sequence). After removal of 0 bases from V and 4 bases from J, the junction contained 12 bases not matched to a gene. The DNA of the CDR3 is TGTGCCACCAGCAGAGATCTCGGGGGGTTCATGGAGTACGAGCAGTACTTC. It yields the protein CATSRDLGGFMEYEQYF.

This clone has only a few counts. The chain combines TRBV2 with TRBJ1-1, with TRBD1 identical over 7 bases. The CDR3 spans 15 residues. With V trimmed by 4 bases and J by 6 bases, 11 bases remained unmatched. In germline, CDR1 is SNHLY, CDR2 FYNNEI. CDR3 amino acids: CASSVTEQGIPEAFF. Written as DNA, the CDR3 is TGTGCCAGCAGTGTAACGGAACAGGGGATACCTGAAGCTTTCTTT.

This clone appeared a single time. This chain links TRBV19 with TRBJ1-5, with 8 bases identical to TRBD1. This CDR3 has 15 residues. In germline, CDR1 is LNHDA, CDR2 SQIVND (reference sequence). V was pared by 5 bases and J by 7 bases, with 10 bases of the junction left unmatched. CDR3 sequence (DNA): TGTGCCAGTAGTTCGCAGACAGGGGCTCGGCAGCCCCAGCATTTT. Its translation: CASSSQTGARQPQHF.